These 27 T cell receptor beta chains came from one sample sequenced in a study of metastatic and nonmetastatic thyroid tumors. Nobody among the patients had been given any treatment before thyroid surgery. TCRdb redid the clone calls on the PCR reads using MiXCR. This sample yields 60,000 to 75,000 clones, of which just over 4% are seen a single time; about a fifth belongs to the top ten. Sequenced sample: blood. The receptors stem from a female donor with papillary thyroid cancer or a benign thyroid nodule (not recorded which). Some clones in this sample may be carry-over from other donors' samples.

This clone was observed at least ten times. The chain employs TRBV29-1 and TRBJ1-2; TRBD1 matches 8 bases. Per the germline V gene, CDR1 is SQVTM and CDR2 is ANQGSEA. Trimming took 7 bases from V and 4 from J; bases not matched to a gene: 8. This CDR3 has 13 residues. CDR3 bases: TGCAGCGCCGGACAGGGCGGGAGCTATGGCTACACCTTC. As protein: CSAGQGGSYGYTF. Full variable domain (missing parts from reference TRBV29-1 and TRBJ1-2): SAVISQKPSRDICQRGTSLTIQCQVDSQVTMMFWYRQQPGQSLTLIATANQGSEATYESGFVIDKFPISRPNLTFSTLTVSNMSPEDSSIYLCSAGQGGSYGYTFGSGTRLTVV.

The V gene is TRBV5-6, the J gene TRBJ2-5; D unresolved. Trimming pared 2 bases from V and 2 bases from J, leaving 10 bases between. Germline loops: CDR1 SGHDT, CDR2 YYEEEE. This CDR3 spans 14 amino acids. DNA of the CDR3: TGTGCCAGCAGCTTTAGATACCTACAAGAGACCCAGTACTTC. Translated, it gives CASSFRYLQETQYF.

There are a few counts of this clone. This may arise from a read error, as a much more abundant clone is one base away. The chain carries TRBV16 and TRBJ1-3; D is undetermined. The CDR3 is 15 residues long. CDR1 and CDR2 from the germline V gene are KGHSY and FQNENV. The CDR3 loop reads CASIQTSGSGNTIYF. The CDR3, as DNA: TGTGCCAGCATCCAAACTTCAGGATCTGGAAACACCATATATTTT.

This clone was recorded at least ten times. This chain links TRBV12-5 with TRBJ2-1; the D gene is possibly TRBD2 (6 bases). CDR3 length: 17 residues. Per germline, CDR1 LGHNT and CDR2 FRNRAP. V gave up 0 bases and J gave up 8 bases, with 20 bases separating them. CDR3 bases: TGTGCTAGTGGTTTGGTACTGGGGACTGGCCCCGGGGATGAGCAGTTCTTC. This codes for CASGLVLGTGPGDEQFF.

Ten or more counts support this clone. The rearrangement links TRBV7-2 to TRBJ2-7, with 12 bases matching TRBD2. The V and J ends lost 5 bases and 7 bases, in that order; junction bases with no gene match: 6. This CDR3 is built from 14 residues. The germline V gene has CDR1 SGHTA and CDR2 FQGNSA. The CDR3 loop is CASSRTSGTGEQYF. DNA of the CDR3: TGTGCCAGCAGCCGGACTAGCGGGACGGGGGAGCAGTACTTC.

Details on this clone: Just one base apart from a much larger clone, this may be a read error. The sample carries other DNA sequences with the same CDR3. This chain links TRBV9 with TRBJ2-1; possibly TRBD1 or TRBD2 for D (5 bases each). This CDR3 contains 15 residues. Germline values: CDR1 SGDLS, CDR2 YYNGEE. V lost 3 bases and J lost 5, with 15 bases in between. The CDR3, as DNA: TGTGCCAGCAGCGCTGAGCCCGGGACCAACAATGAGCAGTTCTTC. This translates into CASSAEPGTNNEQFF.

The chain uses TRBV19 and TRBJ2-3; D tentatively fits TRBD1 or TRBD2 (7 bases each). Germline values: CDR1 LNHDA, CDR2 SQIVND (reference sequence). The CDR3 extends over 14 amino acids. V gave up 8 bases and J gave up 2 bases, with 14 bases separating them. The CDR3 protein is CASQGEGATDTQYF. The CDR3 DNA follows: TGTGCCAGTCAGGGGGAGGGGGCCACAGATACGCAGTATTTT.

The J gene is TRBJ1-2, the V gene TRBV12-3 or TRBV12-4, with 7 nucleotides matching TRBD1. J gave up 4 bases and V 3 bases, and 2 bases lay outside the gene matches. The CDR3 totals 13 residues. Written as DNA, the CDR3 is TGTGCCAGCAGTTTCGGGACAGCCTATGGCTACACCTTC. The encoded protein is CASSFGTAYGYTF.

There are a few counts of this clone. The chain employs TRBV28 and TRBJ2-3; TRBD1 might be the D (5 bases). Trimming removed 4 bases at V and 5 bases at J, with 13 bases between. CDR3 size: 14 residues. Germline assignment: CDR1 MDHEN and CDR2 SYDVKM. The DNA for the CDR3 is TGTGCCAGCAGTTATTTAGGGGTCCAAGATACGCAGTATTTT. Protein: CASSYLGVQDTQYF.

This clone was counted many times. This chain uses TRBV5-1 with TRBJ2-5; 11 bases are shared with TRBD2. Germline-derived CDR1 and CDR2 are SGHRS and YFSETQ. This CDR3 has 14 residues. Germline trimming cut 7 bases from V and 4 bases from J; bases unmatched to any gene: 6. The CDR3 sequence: CASVLTSGGETQYF. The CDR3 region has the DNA TGCGCCAGCGTACTAACTAGCGGGGGAGAGACCCAGTACTTC. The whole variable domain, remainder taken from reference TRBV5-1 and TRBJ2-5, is KAGVTQTPRYLIKTRGQQVTLSCSPISGHRSVSWYQQTPGQGLQFLFEYFSETQRNKGNFPGRFSGRQFSNSRSEMNVSTLELGDSALYLCASVLTSGGETQYFGPGTRLLVL.

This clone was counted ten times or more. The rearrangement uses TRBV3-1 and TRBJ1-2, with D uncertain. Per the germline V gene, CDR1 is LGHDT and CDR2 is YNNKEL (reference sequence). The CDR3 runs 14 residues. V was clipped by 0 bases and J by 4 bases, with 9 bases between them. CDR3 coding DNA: TGTGCCAGCAGCCAAGAGTTTATAGGCTATGGCTACACCTTC. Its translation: CASSQEFIGYGYTF.

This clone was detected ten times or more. The CDR3 region has the DNA TGTGCCAGCAGTTCCGAGTTTGCGGGGCCCTACGAGCAGTACTTC. Amino acid sequence: CASSSEFAGPYEQYF. The V gene is TRBV6-1, the J gene TRBJ2-7; maybe TRBD2 (6 bases). With 5 bases removed from V and 2 bases from J, the gap between germline ends came to 16 bases. The CDR3 loop spans 15 amino acids. Germline V gives CDR1 MNHNS, CDR2 SASEGT.

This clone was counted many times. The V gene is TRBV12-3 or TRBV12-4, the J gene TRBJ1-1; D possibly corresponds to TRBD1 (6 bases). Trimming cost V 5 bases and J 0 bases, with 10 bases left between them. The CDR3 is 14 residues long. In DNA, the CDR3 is TGTGCCAGCAGTGGACAGCCAGTGAACACTGAAGCTTTCTTT. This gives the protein CASSGQPVNTEAFF.

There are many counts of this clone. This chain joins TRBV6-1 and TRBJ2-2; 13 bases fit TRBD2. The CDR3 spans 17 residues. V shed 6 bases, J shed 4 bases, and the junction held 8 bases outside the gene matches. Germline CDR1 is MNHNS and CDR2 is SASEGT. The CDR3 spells CASRLLAGGPGTGELFF. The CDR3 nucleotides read TGTGCCAGCAGACTACTAGCGGGAGGGCCGGGCACCGGGGAGCTGTTTTTT.

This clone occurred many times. CDR3 coding DNA: TGTGCCAGCAGCTTAGGAACTTACAGGGGGCGAGGTACCGGGGAGCTGTTTTTT. It translates to CASSLGTYRGRGTGELFF. The chain combines TRBV7-2 with TRBJ2-2, with 9 bases identical to TRBD1. The CDR3 runs 18 residues. Per germline, CDR1 SGHTA and CDR2 FQGNSA. Unmatched junction bases numbered 11, after V lost 1 base and J lost 5 bases. Drawing the rest from reference TRBV7-2 and TRBJ2-2, the complete variable domain is GAGVSQSPSNKVTEKGKDVELRCDPISGHTALYWYRQSLGQGLEFLIYFQGNSAPDKSGLPSDRFSAERTGGSVSTLTIQRTQQEDSAVYLCASSLGTYRGRGTGELFFGEGSRLTVL.

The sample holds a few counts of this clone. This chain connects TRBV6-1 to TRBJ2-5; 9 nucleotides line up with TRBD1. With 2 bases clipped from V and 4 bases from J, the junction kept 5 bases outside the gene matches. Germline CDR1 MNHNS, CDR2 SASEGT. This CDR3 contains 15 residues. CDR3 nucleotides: TGTGCCAGCAGTGAATCGGGACAGGGCCGAGAGACCCAGTACTTC. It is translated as CASSESGQGRETQYF.

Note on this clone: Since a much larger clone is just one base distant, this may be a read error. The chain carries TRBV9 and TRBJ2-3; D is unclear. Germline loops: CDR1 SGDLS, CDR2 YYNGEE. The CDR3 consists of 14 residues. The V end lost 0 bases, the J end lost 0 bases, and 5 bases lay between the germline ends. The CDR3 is CASSVAISTDTQYF. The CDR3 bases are TGTGCCAGCAGCGTAGCGATTAGCACAGATACGCAGTATTTT.

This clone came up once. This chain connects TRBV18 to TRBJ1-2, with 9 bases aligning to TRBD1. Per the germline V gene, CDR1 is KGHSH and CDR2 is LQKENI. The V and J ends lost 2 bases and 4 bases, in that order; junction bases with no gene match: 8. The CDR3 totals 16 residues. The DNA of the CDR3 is TGTGCCAGCTCACCAAAAGAGACAGGGGGTTTCTATGGCTACACCTTC. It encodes CASSPKETGGFYGYTF.

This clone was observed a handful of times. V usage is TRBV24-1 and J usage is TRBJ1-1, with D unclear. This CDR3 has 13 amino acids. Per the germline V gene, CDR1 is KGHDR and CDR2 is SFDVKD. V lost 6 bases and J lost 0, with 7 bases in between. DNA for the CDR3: TGTGCCACCAGTTTTGGGATGAACACTGAAGCTTTCTTT. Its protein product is CATSFGMNTEAFF.

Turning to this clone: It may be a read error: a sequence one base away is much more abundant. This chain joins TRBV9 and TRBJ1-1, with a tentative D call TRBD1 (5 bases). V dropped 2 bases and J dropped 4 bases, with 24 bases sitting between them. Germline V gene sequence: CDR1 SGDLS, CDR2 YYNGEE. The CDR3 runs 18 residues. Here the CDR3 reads CASSVLGPLAGGVTEAFF. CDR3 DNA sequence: TGTGCCAGCAGCGTCCTCGGGCCTCTCGCGGGGGGAGTCACTGAAGCTTTCTTT.

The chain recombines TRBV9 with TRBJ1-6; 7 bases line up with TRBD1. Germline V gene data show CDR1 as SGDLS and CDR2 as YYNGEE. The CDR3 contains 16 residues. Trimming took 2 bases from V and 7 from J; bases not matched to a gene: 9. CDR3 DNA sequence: TGTGCCAGCAGCGTTCAGGGGGGGGCGCTGAATTCACCCCTCCACTTT. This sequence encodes CASSVQGGALNSPLHF.

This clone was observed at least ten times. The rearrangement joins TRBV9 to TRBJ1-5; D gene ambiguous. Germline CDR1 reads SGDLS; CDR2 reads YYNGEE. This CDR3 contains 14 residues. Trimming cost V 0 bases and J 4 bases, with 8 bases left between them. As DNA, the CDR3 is TGTGCCAGCAGCGTAGATATGGGTAATCAGCCCCAGCATTTT. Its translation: CASSVDMGNQPQHF.

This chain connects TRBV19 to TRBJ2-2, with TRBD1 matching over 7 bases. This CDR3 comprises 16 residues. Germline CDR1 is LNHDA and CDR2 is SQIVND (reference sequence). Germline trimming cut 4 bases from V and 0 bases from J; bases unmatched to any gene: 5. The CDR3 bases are TGTGCCAGTAGTAGATATGACAGGGCGAACACCGGGGAGCTGTTTTTT. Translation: CASSRYDRANTGELFF.

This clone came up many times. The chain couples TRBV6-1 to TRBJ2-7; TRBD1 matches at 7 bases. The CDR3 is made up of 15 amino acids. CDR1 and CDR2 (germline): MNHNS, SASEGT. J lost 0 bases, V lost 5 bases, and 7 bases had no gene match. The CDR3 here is CASSSPGQSSYEQYF. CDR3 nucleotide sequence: TGTGCCAGCAGTTCCCCGGGACAGAGCTCCTACGAGCAGTACTTC.

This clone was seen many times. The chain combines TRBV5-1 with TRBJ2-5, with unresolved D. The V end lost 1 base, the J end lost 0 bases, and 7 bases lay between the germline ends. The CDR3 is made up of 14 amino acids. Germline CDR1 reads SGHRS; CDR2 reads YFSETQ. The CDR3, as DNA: TGCGCCAGCAGCTTGAGGGCAGACCAAGAGACCCAGTACTTC. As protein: CASSLRADQETQYF. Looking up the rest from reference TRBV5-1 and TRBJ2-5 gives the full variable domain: KAGVTQTPRYLIKTRGQQVTLSCSPISGHRSVSWYQQTPGQGLQFLFEYFSETQRNKGNFPGRFSGRQFSNSRSEMNVSTLELGDSALYLCASSLRADQETQYFGPGTRLLVL.

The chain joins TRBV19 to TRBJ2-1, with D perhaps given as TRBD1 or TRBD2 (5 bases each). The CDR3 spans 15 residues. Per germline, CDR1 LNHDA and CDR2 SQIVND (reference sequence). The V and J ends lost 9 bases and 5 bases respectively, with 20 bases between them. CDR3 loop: CASSYSGTSDNEQFF. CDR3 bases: TGTGCCAGCTCATACTCGGGGACGAGCGACAATGAGCAGTTCTTC.

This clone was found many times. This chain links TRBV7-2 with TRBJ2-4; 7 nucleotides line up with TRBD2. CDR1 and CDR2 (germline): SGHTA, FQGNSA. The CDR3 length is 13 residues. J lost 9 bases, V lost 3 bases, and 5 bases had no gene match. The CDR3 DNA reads TGTGCCAGCAGCTTGGGGGGGACTCCCATTCAGTACTTC. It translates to CASSLGGTPIQYF.